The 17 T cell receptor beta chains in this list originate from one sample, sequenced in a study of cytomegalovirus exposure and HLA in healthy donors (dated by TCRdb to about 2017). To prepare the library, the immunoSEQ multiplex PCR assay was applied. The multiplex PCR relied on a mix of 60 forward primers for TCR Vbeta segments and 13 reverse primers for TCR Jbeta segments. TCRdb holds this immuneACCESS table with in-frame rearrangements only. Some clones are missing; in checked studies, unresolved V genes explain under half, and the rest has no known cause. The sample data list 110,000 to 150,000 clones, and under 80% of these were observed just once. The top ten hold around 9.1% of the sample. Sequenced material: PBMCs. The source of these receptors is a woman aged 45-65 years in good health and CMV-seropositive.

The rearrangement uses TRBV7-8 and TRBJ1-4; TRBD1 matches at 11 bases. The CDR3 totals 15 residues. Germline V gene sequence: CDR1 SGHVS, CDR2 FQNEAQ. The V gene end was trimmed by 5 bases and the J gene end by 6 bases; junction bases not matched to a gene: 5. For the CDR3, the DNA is TGTGCCAGCAGCCCCCGGGACAGGGGGGATGAAAAACTGTTTTTT. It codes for CASSPRDRGDEKLFF.

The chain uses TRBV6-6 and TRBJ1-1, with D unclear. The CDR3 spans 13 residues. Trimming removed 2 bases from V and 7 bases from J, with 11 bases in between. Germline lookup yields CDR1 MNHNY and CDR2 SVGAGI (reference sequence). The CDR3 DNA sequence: TGTGCCAGCAGTTACGGGCGCATTCTTGAAGCTTTCTTT. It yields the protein CASSYGRILEAFF.

The CDR3 DNA reads TGTGCCAGTAGTCCCCTGCTTTACGGCGAGCAGTACTTC. It codes for CASSPLLYGEQYF. The J gene is TRBJ2-7, the V gene TRBV19; D gene uncertain. This CDR3 is built from 13 residues. V was shortened by 5 bases and J by 6 bases, with 14 bases between the two germline ends. Germline CDR1 LNHDA, CDR2 SQIVND (reference sequence).

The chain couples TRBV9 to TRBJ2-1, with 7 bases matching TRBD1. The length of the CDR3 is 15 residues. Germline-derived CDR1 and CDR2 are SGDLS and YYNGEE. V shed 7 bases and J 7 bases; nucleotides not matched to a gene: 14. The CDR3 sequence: CASSPETGSWNEQFF. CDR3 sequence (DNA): TGTGCCAGCTCCCCAGAGACAGGGTCGTGGAATGAGCAGTTCTTC.

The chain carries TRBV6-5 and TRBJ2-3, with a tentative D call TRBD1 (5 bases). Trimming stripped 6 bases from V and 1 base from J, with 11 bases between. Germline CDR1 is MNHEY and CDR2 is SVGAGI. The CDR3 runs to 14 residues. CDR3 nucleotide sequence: TGTGCCAGCAGACCTCCAGGGCGCACAGATACGCAGTATTTT. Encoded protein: CASRPPGRTDTQYF.

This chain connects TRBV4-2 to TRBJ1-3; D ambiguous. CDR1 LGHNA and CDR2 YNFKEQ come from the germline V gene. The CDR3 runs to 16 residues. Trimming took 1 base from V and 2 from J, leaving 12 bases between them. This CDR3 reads CASSQGVKQAGNTIYF. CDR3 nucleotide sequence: TGTGCCAGCAGCCAAGGGGTAAAGCAGGCTGGAAACACCATATATTTT.

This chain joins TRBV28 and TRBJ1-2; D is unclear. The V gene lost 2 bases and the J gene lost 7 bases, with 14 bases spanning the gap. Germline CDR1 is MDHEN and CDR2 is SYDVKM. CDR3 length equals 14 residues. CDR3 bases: TGTGCCAGCAGTTTAGGACTCTCGAGGGCTGGCTACACCTTC. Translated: CASSLGLSRAGYTF.

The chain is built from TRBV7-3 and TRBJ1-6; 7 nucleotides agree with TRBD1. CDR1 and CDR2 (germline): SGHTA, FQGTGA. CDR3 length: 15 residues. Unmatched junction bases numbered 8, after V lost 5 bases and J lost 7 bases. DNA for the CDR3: TGTGCCAGCAGCATGACCGGGACAGACAATTCACCCCTCCACTTT. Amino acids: CASSMTGTDNSPLHF.

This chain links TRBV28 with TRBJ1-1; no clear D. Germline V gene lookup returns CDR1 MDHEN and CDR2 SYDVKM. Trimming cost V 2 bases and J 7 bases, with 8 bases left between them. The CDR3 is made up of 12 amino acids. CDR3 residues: CASSLRRGEAFF. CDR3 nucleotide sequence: TGTGCCAGCAGTTTACGTCGAGGTGAAGCTTTCTTT.

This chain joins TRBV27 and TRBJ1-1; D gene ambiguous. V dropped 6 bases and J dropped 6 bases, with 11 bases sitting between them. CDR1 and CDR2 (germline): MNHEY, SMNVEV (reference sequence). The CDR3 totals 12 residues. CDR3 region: CASRSRLAEAFF. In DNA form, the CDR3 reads TGTGCCAGCAGATCCAGGTTGGCTGAAGCTTTCTTT.

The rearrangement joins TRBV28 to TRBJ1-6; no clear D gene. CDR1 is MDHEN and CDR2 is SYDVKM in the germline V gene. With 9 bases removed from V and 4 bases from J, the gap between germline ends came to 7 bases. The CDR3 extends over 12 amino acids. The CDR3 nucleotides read TGTGCCAGTCGACAATATAATTCACCCCTCCACTTT. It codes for CASRQYNSPLHF.

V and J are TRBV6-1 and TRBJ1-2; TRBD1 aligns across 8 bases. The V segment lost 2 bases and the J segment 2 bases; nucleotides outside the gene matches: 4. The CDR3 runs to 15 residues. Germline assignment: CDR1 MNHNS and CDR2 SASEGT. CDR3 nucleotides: TGTGCCAGCAGTGAAAGGGGGACAGGAAACTATGGCTACACCTTC. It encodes CASSERGTGNYGYTF.

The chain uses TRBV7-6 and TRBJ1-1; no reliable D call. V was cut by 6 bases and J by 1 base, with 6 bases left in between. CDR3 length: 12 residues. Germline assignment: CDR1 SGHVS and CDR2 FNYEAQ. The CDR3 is CASRSGNTEAFF. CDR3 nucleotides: TGTGCCAGCAGATCAGGGAACACTGAAGCTTTCTTT.

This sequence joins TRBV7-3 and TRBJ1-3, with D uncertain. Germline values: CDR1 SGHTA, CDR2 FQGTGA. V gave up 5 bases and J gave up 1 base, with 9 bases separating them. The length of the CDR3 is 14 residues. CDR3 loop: CASSRRGSGNTIYF. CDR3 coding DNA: TGTGCCAGCAGCCGAAGAGGGTCTGGAAACACCATATATTTT.

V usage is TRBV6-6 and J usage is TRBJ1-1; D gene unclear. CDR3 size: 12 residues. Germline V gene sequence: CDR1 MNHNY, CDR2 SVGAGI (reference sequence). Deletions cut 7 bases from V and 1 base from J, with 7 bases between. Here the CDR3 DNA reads TGTGCCAGCATGACTGGGAACACTGAAGCTTTCTTT. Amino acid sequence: CASMTGNTEAFF.

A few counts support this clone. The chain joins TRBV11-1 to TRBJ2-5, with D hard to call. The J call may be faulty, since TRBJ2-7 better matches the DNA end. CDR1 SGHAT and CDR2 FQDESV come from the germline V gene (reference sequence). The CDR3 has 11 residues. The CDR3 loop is CASSSYYEQYF. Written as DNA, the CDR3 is TGTGCCAGCAGCTCCTACTACGAGCAGTACTTC.

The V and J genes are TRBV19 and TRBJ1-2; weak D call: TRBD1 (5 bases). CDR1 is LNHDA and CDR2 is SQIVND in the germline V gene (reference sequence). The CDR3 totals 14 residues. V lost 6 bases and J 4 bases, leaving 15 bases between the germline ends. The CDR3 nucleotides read TGTGCCAGTAGACAGCCAGGGTCGGCCTATGGCTACACCTTC. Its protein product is CASRQPGSAYGYTF.